One sample yielded the 16 T cell receptor beta chains listed below, sequenced in a study of T cells in localized non-small cell lung cancer. Sequencing used immunoSEQ multiplex PCR; TCRdb keeps in-frame clones, though not all of them. The table has around 28,000 clones, 85% to 90% seen once. Sequenced here: peripheral blood, sampled before any cancer treatment. Receptor source: a woman aged 18 to 55 with stage I lung adenocarcinoma.

The chain uses TRBV11-2 and TRBJ1-1; D not certain. V was cut by 7 bases and J by 11 bases, with 14 bases left in between. The CDR3 extends over 11 amino acids. Germline V lookup: CDR1 SGHAT, CDR2 FQNNGV. CDR3 bases: TGTGCCAGCACCCGCAGTGGTCGGGCTTTCTTT. It codes for CASTRSGRAFF.

This clone has just one count. V usage is TRBV2 and J usage is TRBJ2-5; no definite D call. CDR1 SNHLY and CDR2 FYNNEI come from the germline V gene. This CDR3 contains 11 residues. V shed 1 base and J shed 3 bases, with 0 bases lying between them. The CDR3 DNA sequence: TGTGCCAGCAGTGAAGAAGAGACCCAGTACTTC. Amino acid sequence: CASSEEETQYF. The whole variable domain, remainder taken from reference TRBV2 and TRBJ2-5, is EPEVTQTPSHQVTQMGQEVILRCVPISNHLYFYWYRQILGQKVEFLVSFYNNEISEKSEIFDDQFSVERPDGSNFTLKIRSTKLEDSAMYFCASSEEETQYFGPGTRLLVL.

The sample holds a few counts of this clone. The V call is TRBV7-8, the J call TRBJ1-1; D uncertain. Trimming pared 1 base from V and 0 bases from J, leaving 12 bases between. This CDR3 spans 16 amino acids. From germline, CDR1 is SGHVS and CDR2 FQNEAQ. This CDR3 is CASSLVPGVMNTEAFF. The DNA for the CDR3 is TGTGCCAGCAGCTTAGTTCCAGGAGTTATGAACACTGAAGCTTTCTTT.

This clone was observed a handful of times. The V call is TRBV19, the J call TRBJ2-1, with 11 bases matching TRBD1. V shed 3 bases and J 7 bases; nucleotides not matched to a gene: 5. The CDR3 is made up of 15 amino acids. The germline CDR1 and CDR2 sequences are LNHDA and SQIVND (reference sequence). For the CDR3, the DNA is TGTGCCAGTAGTATCGGACAGGGGGCCCTTAATGAGCAGTTCTTC. The encoded protein is CASSIGQGALNEQFF.

The chain is built from TRBV4-1 and TRBJ2-7; D gene uncertain. The CDR3 runs 14 residues. Trimming stripped 0 bases from V and 3 bases from J, with 9 bases between. CDR1 and CDR2 from the germline V gene are MGHRA and YSYEKL. The CDR3 loop reads CASSQDEWNYEQYF. The CDR3 region has the DNA TGCGCCAGCAGCCAAGATGAGTGGAACTACGAGCAGTACTTC.

This chain joins TRBV18 and TRBJ2-7; 9 bases are shared with TRBD2. The CDR3 has 15 amino acids. V shed 4 bases, J shed 0 bases, and the junction held 4 bases outside the gene matches. Looked up from germline, CDR1 is KGHSH and CDR2 is LQKENI. Here the CDR3 reads CASSLRTSDSYEQYF. The CDR3 DNA sequence: TGTGCCAGCTCACTCCGGACTAGCGACTCCTACGAGCAGTACTTC.

The chain combines TRBV14 with TRBJ2-7, with 13 bases that match TRBD2. J gave up 3 bases and V 4 bases, and 3 bases lay outside the gene matches. This CDR3 contains 15 residues. Germline V gene sequence: CDR1 SGHDN, CDR2 FVKESK. CDR3 protein: CASSLRTSGSYEQYF. The CDR3 DNA is TGTGCCAGCAGCCTCCGGACTAGCGGGAGCTACGAGCAGTACTTC.

The genes are TRBV18 and TRBJ1-1; D unresolved. The CDR3 has 13 residues. Germline values: CDR1 KGHSH, CDR2 LQKENI. The V end was cut by 2 bases, the J end by 2 bases, with 6 bases between. The CDR3 region has the DNA TGTGCCAGCTCACCAGGGGAAAACACTGAAGCTTTCTTT. Translated, it gives CASSPGENTEAFF. Looking up the rest from reference TRBV18 and TRBJ1-1 gives the full variable domain: NAGVMQNPRHLVRRRGQEARLRCSPMKGHSHVYWYRQLPEEGLKFMVYLQKENIIDESGMPKERFSAEFPKEGPSILRIQQVVRGDSAAYFCASSPGENTEAFFGQGTRLTVV.

This clone was observed once. The chain is built from TRBV9 and TRBJ2-1; D might be TRBD2 (5 bases). Germline CDR1 SGDLS, CDR2 YYNGEE. The CDR3 sequence is 14 residues long. V shed 1 base and J shed 0 bases, with 5 bases lying between them. The CDR3 sequence: CASSVTSSYNEQFF. CDR3 bases: TGTGCCAGCAGCGTAACTAGCTCCTACAATGAGCAGTTCTTC.

The rearrangement joins TRBV6-9 to TRBJ1-5; D gene unclear. Germline CDR1 reads MNHGY; CDR2 reads SVAAGI. The CDR3 is made up of 14 amino acids. The V and J ends lost 7 bases and 0 bases respectively, with 10 bases between them. CDR3 loop: CASKTAYSNQPQHF. In DNA form, the CDR3 reads TGTGCCAGCAAAACAGCTTATAGCAATCAGCCCCAGCATTTT.

The rearrangement uses TRBV5-1 and TRBJ2-1, with D hard to call. The CDR3 consists of 15 residues. The V and J ends lost 0 bases and 0 bases respectively, with 7 bases between them. Germline CDR1 is SGHRS and CDR2 is YFSETQ. CDR3 in amino acids: CASSLARSSYNEQFF. The CDR3 DNA is TGCGCCAGCAGCTTGGCCAGAAGCTCCTACAATGAGCAGTTCTTC. Drawing the rest from reference TRBV5-1 and TRBJ2-1, the complete variable domain is KAGVTQTPRYLIKTRGQQVTLSCSPISGHRSVSWYQQTPGQGLQFLFEYFSETQRNKGNFPGRFSGRQFSNSRSEMNVSTLELGDSALYLCASSLARSSYNEQFFGPGTRLTVL.

Only a few counts were recorded for this clone. CDR3 sequence reads: CASSQSGTGYNEQFF. The CDR3 bases are TGTGCCAGCAGCCAGTCCGGGACAGGGTACAATGAGCAGTTCTTC. V and J are TRBV4-2 and TRBJ2-1, with 9 nucleotides matching TRBD1. Unmatched junction bases numbered 4, after V lost 3 bases and J lost 4 bases. CDR3 length equals 15 residues. CDR1 is LGHNA, CDR2 YNFKEQ, per germline.

V gene TRBV9 combines with J gene TRBJ2-1, with unresolved D. The germline gives CDR1 SGDLS, CDR2 YYNGEE. Trimming took 5 bases from V and 7 from J, leaving 13 bases between them. This CDR3 has 13 residues. As DNA, the CDR3 is TGTGCCAGCAGTGGCGTCAGCCCTAATGAGCAGTTCTTC. This gives the protein CASSGVSPNEQFF.

The chain has TRBV7-9 and TRBJ2-3; D possibly corresponds to TRBD1 (8 bases). V dropped 10 bases and J dropped 2 bases, with 16 bases sitting between them. The CDR3 totals 14 residues. In germline, CDR1 is SEHNR, CDR2 FQNEAQ (reference sequence). In DNA, the CDR3 is TGTGCCACCGGACAGGGAGGGCCCACAGATACGCAGTATTTT. It encodes CATGQGGPTDTQYF. Filled out from reference TRBV7-9 and TRBJ2-3, the complete variable domain reads DTGVSQNPRHKITKRGQNVTFRCDPISEHNRLYWYRQTLGQGPEFLTYFQNEAQLEKSRLLSDRFSAERPKGSFSTLEIQRTEQGDSAMYLCATGQGGPTDTQYFGPGTRLTVL.

The gene calls are TRBV9 and TRBJ1-3, with D possibly being TRBD1 (5 bases). Trimming pared 4 bases from V and 4 bases from J, leaving 9 bases between. The CDR3 runs 13 residues. In germline, CDR1 is SGDLS, CDR2 YYNGEE. The CDR3 nucleotides read TGTGCCAGCAGCTCGGGGACCGGAAACACCATATATTTT. Translated: CASSSGTGNTIYF. The full variable domain, in which reference TRBV9 and TRBJ1-3 provide the parts outside the CDR3, is DSGVTQTPKHLITATGQRVTLRCSPRSGDLSVYWYQQSLDQGLQFLIQYYNGEERAKGNILERFSAQQFPDLHSELNLSSLELGDSALYFCASSSGTGNTIYFGEGSWLTVV.

The genes are TRBV5-5 and TRBJ1-2; D remains ambiguous. Germline V CDR1 and CDR2: SGHKS, YYEKEE (reference sequence). V was pared by 4 bases and J by 4 bases, with 11 bases between. The CDR3 covers 13 residues. CDR3 sequence reads: CASSTQETYGYTF. The CDR3, as DNA: TGTGCCAGCAGCACGCAGGAGACCTATGGCTACACCTTC. The full variable domain, its missing parts supplied by reference TRBV5-5 and TRBJ1-2, is DAGVTQSPTHLIKTRGQQVTLRCSPISGHKSVSWYQQVLGQGPQFIFQYYEKEERGRGNFPDRFSARQFPNYSSELNVNALLLGDSALYLCASSTQETYGYTFGSGTRLTVV.